This TCR beta chain was observed in a study of regulatory T cells in long-lasting Graves disease. The time point denotes: persistent/refractory GD, antithyroid drugs over 5 years with positive TRAb. RNA extracted from PBMCs served as the sequencing template. Study-wide results and limits: New patients shared more than 950 public clonotypes, and persistent patients shared more, with under 3,500.

On this clonotype itself: Its antigen remains unidentified.

Arm-PCR of CDR3 regions with iRepertoire HTBI primers generated TCR beta libraries. From the multiplex PCR reads, TCRdb called clonotypes with MiXCR, one entry per CDR3 protein. The sample carries hundreds of thousands of distinct CDR3 sequences, approximately 29% recorded once. The sequencing here drew on peripheral blood mononuclear cells (PBMCs), taken when the disease was refractory, from a patient treated with antithyroid drugs. This clonotype was sampled from a female donor with Graves disease.

The CDR3 reads CSGRPYGYEQYF. DNA of the CDR3: TGCAGTGGTCGACCTTATGGCTACGAGCAGTACTTC. The rearrangement joins TRBV20-1 to TRBJ2-7, with D uncertain. V was trimmed by 7 bases and J by 3 bases, leaving 13 bases between them. The germline gives CDR1 DFQATT, CDR2 SNEGSKA (reference sequence). This CDR3 has 12 amino acids.